This T cell receptor beta chain was sequenced during a study of cytomegalovirus exposure and HLA in healthy donors. Broader study findings: Researchers counted over 150 TCR beta chains as cytomegalovirus-associated. Among the CMV-associated chains, a few were confirmed in vitro as specific for CMV antigens.

As concerns this clone: Its specificity is unknown.

PCR involved 60 Vbeta and 13 Jbeta primers. The table came from immunoSEQ multiplex PCR; TCRdb's copy has only in-frame clones and leaves some out. The data show over 150,000 clones, 80% seen once. Trimming cost V 0 bases and J 2 bases, with 9 bases left between them. This CDR3 has 14 amino acids. Germline CDR1 and CDR2: GTSNPN and SVGIG (reference sequence). The chain has TRBV30 and TRBJ2-3; D call uncertain. The sequence was collected from a woman aged 35 to 49 in good health and CMV-seropositive. The sample taken for sequencing was PBMCs. The CDR3: CAWSVGGYTDTQYF. CDR3 DNA: TGTGCCTGGAGTGTCGGCGGATACACAGATACGCAGTATTTT.